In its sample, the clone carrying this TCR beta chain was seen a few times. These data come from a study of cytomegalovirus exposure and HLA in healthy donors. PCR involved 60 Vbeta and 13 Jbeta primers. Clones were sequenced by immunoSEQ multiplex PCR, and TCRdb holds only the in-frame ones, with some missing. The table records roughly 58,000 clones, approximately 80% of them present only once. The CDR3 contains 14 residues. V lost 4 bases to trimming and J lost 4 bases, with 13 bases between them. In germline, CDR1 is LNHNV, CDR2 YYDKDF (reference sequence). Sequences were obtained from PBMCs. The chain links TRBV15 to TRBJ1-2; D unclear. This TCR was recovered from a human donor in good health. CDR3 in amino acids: CATSTEMEVYGYTF. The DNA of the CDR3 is TGTGCCACCAGCACAGAAATGGAGGTCTATGGCTACACCTTC.